This T cell receptor beta chain was recorded in a study of T cell changes during pregnancy in multiple sclerosis. Germline V gene sequence: CDR1 LNHDA, CDR2 SQIVND (reference sequence). The CDR3 sequence is 15 residues long. Deletions cut 7 bases from V and 0 bases from J, with 14 bases between. Repertoires were generated with immunoSEQ multiplex PCR, while TCRdb's copy carries only in-frame clones and drops some. The sample lists 73,000 or so clones; about 89% were seen once. The table lists this clone with a count of one. This chain connects TRBV19 to TRBJ2-3, with D possibly being TRBD1 (6 bases). This clonotype originated in a female donor with multiple sclerosis, enrolled in a pregnancy study. Specimen: peripheral blood, collected in the second trimester of pregnancy. Here the CDR3 DNA reads TGTGCCAGTACCATCACAGGGATGAGCACAGATACGCAGTATTTT. Amino acid sequence: CASTITGMSTDTQYF.